The 17 T cell receptor beta chains below were found in one sample sequenced in a study of blood T cells in healthy people across ages. Sample-barcoded 5' priming and a J-beta primer mix drove a second PCR of about 7 to 12 cycles. TCRdb reanalysed the 5' RACE reads using MiXCR and keeps one entry per CDR3 protein. The sample holds about 570,000 distinct CDR3 sequences; approximately 25% are singletons and the top ten take approximately 17%. The sequenced sample was blood. These receptors were obtained from a woman between 65 and 79 years old in good health.

This clonotype was seen more than once but under ten times. The chain has TRBV5-8 and TRBJ2-3; D gene ambiguous. CDR1 and CDR2 (germline): SGHTS, YDEGEE. CDR3 size: 13 residues. Trimming removed 5 bases from V and 0 bases from J, with 7 bases in between. CDR3 region: CASRLKSTDTQYF. CDR3 sequence (DNA): TGTGCCAGCAGACTCAAAAGCACAGATACGCAGTATTTT.

The chain is built from TRBV2 and TRBJ1-4, with a tentative D call TRBD1 (5 bases). The V gene's germline CDR1 is SNHLY and CDR2 FYNNEI. This CDR3 contains 16 residues. Trimming shortened V by 6 bases and J by 0 bases, and 14 bases separated the two germline ends. The CDR3 DNA reads TGTGCCAGCAGCGCAGGGAACCCCGCAACTAATGAAAAACTGTTTTTT. This translates into CASSAGNPATNEKLFF. Full variable domain (rest looked up from reference TRBV2 and TRBJ1-4): EPEVTQTPSHQVTQMGQEVILRCVPISNHLYFYWYRQILGQKVEFLVSFYNNEISEKSEIFDDQFSVERPDGSNFTLKIRSTKLEDSAMYFCASSAGNPATNEKLFFGSGTQLSVL.

The J gene is TRBJ1-3, the V gene TRBV5-1; a weak D match, TRBD1 (5 bases). V lost 3 bases to trimming and J lost 16 bases, with 17 bases between them. Germline-derived CDR1 and CDR2 are SGHRS and YFSETQ. This CDR3 has 12 amino acids. Written as DNA, the CDR3 is TGCGCCAGCAGCTCCGATCAGACAGTAGCGTATTTT. Translating gives CASSSDQTVAYF.

There are a few counts of this clonotype. The chain has TRBV20-1 and TRBJ2-5; 9 nucleotides align to TRBD2. From germline, CDR1 is DFQATT and CDR2 SNEGSKA (reference sequence). J lost 5 bases, V lost 3 bases, and 7 bases had no gene match. This CDR3 spans 14 amino acids. CDR3: CSASRLSGSETQYF. The CDR3 DNA reads as TGCAGTGCTAGTAGGCTTAGCGGGAGTGAGACCCAGTACTTC.

The V gene is TRBV10-3, the J gene TRBJ1-4; no clear D. V was shortened by 2 bases and J by 4 bases, with 11 bases between the two germline ends. The CDR3 totals 15 residues. CDR1 is ENHRY and CDR2 is SYGVKD in the germline V gene. CDR3 DNA sequence: TGTGCCATCAGTGAGCCGGACGGTTTTAATGAAAAACTGTTTTTT. Translating it yields CAISEPDGFNEKLFF.

The chain recombines TRBV5-4 with TRBJ1-4; the D is unclear. V shed 1 base and J shed 8 bases, with 15 bases lying between them. Germline assignment: CDR1 SGHNT and CDR2 YYREEE (reference sequence). CDR3 length: 15 amino acids. The DNA for the CDR3 is TGTGCCAGCAGCTTGAACCCCCAGGAGTGGGAAAAACTGTTTTTT. Protein: CASSLNPQEWEKLFF. Full variable domain (remainder filled in from reference TRBV5-4 and TRBJ1-4): ETGVTQSPTHLIKTRGQQVTLRCSSQSGHNTVSWYQQALGQGPQFIFQYYREEENGRGNFPPRFSGLQFPNYSSELNVNALELDDSALYLCASSLNPQEWEKLFFGSGTQLSVL.

V usage is TRBV6-6 and J usage is TRBJ1-2, with a possible D match to TRBD1 (5 bases). Germline CDR1 reads MNHNY; CDR2 reads SVGAGI (reference sequence). V lost 7 bases and J 3 bases, leaving 15 bases between the germline ends. The CDR3 runs to 14 residues. CDR3 loop: CASNKGRVDYGYTF. The CDR3 DNA sequence: TGTGCCAGCAATAAGGGGCGAGTTGACTATGGCTACACCTTC.

This clonotype has just a few counts. This rearrangement joins TRBV5-1 to TRBJ2-5, with TRBD2 matching over 9 bases. The trim removed 1 base at V and 3 bases at J, leaving 10 bases unmatched. This CDR3 region has 17 residues. Germline CDR1 and CDR2: SGHRS and YFSETQ. The CDR3 DNA sequence: TGCGCCAGCAGCTTGAAGCGCCTAGCGGGGAGTGAAGAGACCCAGTACTTC. Translation: CASSLKRLAGSEETQYF.

The chain couples TRBV9 to TRBJ2-1; TRBD2 agrees at 9 bases. CDR1 is SGDLS and CDR2 is YYNGEE in the germline V gene. V lost 1 base to trimming and J lost 2 bases; unmatched junction nucleotides: 7. The CDR3 totals 17 residues. This CDR3 is CASSVSPSGDTYNEQFF. Written as DNA, the CDR3 is TGTGCCAGCAGCGTATCGCCTAGCGGGGATACCTACAATGAGCAGTTCTTC.

The chain joins TRBV10-3 to TRBJ2-5; 7 positions agree with TRBD1. The germline CDR1 and CDR2 sequences are ENHRY and SYGVKD. The CDR3 extends over 13 amino acids. For the CDR3, the DNA is TGTGTCATTAGACAGGGCCAACAAGAGACCCAGTACTTC. It encodes CVIRQGQQETQYF.

The rearrangement joins TRBV13 to TRBJ1-1; D gene unclear. From germline, CDR1 is PRHDT and CDR2 FYEKMQ (reference sequence). Between the trimmed V and J ends, which lost 5 bases and 4 bases, there was a span of 20 bases. The CDR3 extends over 16 amino acids. In nucleotides, the CDR3 is TGTGCCAGCAGCCCTCGGTGGGGAATGAGACCCACTGAAGCTTTCTTT. Its protein is CASSPRWGMRPTEAFF. The full variable domain, with the rest looked up from reference TRBV13 and TRBJ1-1, is AAGVIQSPRHLIKEKRETATLKCYPIPRHDTVYWYQQGPGQDPQFLISFYEKMQSDKGSIPDRFSAQQFSDYHSELNMSSLELGDSALYFCASSPRWGMRPTEAFFGQGTRLTVV.

The chain links TRBV20-1 to TRBJ2-1, with a tentative D call TRBD2 (6 bases). CDR1 and CDR2 (germline): DFQATT, SNEGSKA (reference sequence). Between the trimmed V and J ends, which lost 6 bases and 9 bases, there was a span of 12 bases. The CDR3 is 11 amino acids. DNA of the CDR3: TGCAGTGCCGGGCAGGGAGGTGAGCAGTTCTTC. This encodes CSAGQGGEQFF.

The gene calls are TRBV6-6 and TRBJ2-3, with TRBD2 identical over 8 bases. The CDR3 length is 12 residues. V lost 6 bases, J lost 4 bases, and 0 bases stayed unmatched. Germline V CDR1 and CDR2: MNHNY, SVGAGI (reference sequence). CDR3 nucleotides: TGTGCCAGCAGGACTAGCGCAGATACGCAGTATTTT. Its translation is CASRTSADTQYF.

The chain is built from TRBV3-1 and TRBJ1-1; possibly TRBD1 for D (6 bases). V was trimmed by 7 bases and J by 1 base, leaving 13 bases between them. Germline-derived CDR1 and CDR2 are LGHDT and YNNKEL (reference sequence). The CDR3 is 14 amino acids. The CDR3 region is CASTALDRNTEAFF. Here the CDR3 DNA reads TGTGCCAGCACAGCCCTGGACAGGAACACTGAAGCTTTCTTT.

The V gene is TRBV15, the J gene TRBJ1-4; D is unclear. Germline values: CDR1 LNHNV, CDR2 YYDKDF (reference sequence). The ends were cut back, 3 bases at V and 4 bases at J, with 3 bases in the middle. This CDR3 contains 12 residues. The CDR3 nucleotides read TGTGCCACCAGCAGGCTTAATGAAAAACTGTTTTTT. The encoded protein is CATSRLNEKLFF.

The chain carries TRBV7-9 and TRBJ2-7, with 9 bases aligning to TRBD2. Trimming at V came to 4 bases and at J to 3 bases, leaving 7 bases not matched to a gene. Germline-derived CDR1 and CDR2 are SEHNR and FQNEAQ (reference sequence). The CDR3 extends over 15 amino acids. CDR3 protein: CASSWTGGGVYEQYF. CDR3 sequence (DNA): TGTGCCAGCAGCTGGACTGGCGGGGGGGTCTACGAGCAGTACTTC.

This clonotype was seen a few times. This chain uses TRBV4-3 with TRBJ1-2, with no clear D. With 4 bases removed from V and 0 bases from J, the gap between germline ends came to 12 bases. This CDR3 region has 15 residues. The germline CDR1 and CDR2 sequences are LGHNA and YSLEER. DNA for the CDR3: TGCGCCAGCAGCCTTGATTCGACATCTAACTATGGCTACACCTTC. Translation: CASSLDSTSNYGYTF.